The T cell receptor beta chain under discussion was sequenced for a study of beta chain features in type 1 diabetes. Study results and limitations: There were fewer insertions and more deletions at the VDJ junctions of type 1 diabetes patients.

Sorted populations all exceeded 95% purity. This CDR3 region has 13 residues. The germline CDR1 and CDR2 sequences are SEHNR and FQNEAQ (reference sequence). The V end was cut by 5 bases, the J end by 8 bases, with 13 bases between. Isolated RNA was reverse transcribed in full, so expressed TCRB transcripts were sequenced. The data were produced by immunoSEQ multiplex PCR, yet TCRdb's version contains in-frame clones alone and is incomplete. Among just over 450,000 clones, approximately 28% were seen once, and the ten largest hold around 0.065%. Worth noting for this clone: Its specificity is unknown.

This sequence joins TRBV7-9 and TRBJ1-5, with a tentative D call TRBD1 (5 bases). Material for sequencing was naive CD4+ T cells from blood. This receptor was taken from a man younger than 35 in good health. This CDR3 reads CASSGTRGEPQHF. CDR3 nucleotides: TGTGCCAGCAGCGGGACCCGGGGAGAGCCCCAGCATTTT.